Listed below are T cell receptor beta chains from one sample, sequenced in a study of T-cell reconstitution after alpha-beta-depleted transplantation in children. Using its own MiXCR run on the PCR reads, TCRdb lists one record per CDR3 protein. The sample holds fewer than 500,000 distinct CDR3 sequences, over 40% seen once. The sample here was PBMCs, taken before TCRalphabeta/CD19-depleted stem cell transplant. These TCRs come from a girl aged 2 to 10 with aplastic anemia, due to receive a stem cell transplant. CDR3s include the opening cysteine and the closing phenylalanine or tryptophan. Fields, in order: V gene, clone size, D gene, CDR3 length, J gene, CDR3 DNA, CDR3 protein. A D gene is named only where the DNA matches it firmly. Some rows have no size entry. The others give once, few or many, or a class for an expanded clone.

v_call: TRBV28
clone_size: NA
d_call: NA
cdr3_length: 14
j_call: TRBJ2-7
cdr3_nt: TGTGCCAGCAGTTTATCCCCCAGGGACCACGAGCAGTACTTC
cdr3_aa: CASSLSPRDHEQYF

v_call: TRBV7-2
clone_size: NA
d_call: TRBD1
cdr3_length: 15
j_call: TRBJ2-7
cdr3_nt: TGTGCCAGCAGCTTAGCCGGGACAGGGGCTTCTGAGCAGTACTTC
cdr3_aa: CASSLAGTGASEQYF

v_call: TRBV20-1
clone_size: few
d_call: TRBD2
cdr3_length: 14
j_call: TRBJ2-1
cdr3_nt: TGCAGTGCTAGTCGGGGAGGGCCGGGCAATGAGCAGTTCTTC
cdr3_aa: CSASRGGPGNEQFF

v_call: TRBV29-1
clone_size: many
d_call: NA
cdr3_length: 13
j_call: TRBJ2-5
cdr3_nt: TGCAGCGTTGAAGGGCAGGGCCAAGAGACCCAGTACTTC
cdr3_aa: CSVEGQGQETQYF

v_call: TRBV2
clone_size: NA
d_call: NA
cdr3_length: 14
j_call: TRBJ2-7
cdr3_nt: TGTGCCAGCAGGAAACCGGGCTCTACCTACGAGCAGTACTTC
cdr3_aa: CASRKPGSTYEQYF

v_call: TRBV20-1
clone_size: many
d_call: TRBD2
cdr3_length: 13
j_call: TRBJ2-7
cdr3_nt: TGCAGTGCTAGCGCGGGAGGGCTCTACGAGCAGTACTTC
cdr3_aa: CSASAGGLYEQYF

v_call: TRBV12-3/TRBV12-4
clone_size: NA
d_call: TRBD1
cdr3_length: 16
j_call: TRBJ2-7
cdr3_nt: TGTGCCAGCAGTGAACGGACAGGTCGGAGCTCCTACGAGCAGTACTTC
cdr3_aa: CASSERTGRSSYEQYF

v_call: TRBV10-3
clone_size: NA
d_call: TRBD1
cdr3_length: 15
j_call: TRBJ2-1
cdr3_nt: TGTGCCATCAGAGGGACAGGGTGGGCCTACAATGAGCAGTTCTTC
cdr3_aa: CAIRGTGWAYNEQFF

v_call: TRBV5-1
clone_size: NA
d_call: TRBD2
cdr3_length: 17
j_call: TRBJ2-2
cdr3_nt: TGCGCCAGCAGCCTAGGGTCAGCGGGGGCGAACACCGGGGAGCTGTTTTTT
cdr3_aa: CASSLGSAGANTGELFF

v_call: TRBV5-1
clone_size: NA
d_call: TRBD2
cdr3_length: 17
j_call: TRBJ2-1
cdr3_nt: TGCGCCAGCAGCTTTCCTAGCGGGGGGCCACGGTTTAATGAGCAGTTCTTC
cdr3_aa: CASSFPSGGPRFNEQFF

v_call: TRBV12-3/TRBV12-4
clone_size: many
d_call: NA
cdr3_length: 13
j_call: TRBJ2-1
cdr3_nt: TGTGCCAGCAGACCACAGGGATACAATGAGCAGTTCTTC
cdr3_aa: CASRPQGYNEQFF

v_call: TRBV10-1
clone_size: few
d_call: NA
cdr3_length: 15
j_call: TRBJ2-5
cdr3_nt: TGCGCCAGCAGTGAAGGACCGGCGGACCAAGAGACCCAGTACTTC
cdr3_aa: CASSEGPADQETQYF

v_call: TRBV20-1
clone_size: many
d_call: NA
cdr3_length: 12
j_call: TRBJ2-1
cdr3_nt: TGCAGTGCTAGAGACCGGTTCAGTGAGCAGTTCTTC
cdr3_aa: CSARDRFSEQFF

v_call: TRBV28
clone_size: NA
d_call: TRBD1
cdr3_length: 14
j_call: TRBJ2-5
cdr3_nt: TGTGCCAGCACCCCGGACAGGACCCAAGAGACCCAGTACTTC
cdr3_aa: CASTPDRTQETQYF

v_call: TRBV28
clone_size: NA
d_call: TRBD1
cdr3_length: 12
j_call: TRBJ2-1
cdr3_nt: TGTGCCAGCAGCGCACAGGGGAGATGGCAGTTCTTC
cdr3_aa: CASSAQGRWQFF

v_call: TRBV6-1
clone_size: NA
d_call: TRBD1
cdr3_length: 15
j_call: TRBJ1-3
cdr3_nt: TGTGCCAGCATCGACATCCAGGGGGAAGGGGACACCATATATTTT
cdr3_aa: CASIDIQGEGDTIYF

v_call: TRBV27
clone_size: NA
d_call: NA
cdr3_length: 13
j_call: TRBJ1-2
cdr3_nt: TGTGCCAGCAGTTTATACGGGCACTATGGCTACACCTTC
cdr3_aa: CASSLYGHYGYTF

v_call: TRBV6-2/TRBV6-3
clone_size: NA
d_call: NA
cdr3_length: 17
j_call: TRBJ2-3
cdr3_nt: TGTGCCAGCAGTTACTCGGGGAAGGGGCGAATCACAGATACGCAGTATTTT
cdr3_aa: CASSYSGKGRITDTQYF

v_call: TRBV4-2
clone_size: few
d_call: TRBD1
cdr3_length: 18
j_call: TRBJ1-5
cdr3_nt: TGTGCCAGCAGCCCGAGCCTCACCCGACAGGGTAGGGTTCAGCCCCAGCATTTT
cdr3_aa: CASSPSLTRQGRVQPQHF

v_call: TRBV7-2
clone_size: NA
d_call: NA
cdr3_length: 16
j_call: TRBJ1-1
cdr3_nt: TGTGCCAGCAGCTTCCGACCGACAGAGACGAACACTGAAGCTTTCTTT
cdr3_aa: CASSFRPTETNTEAFF

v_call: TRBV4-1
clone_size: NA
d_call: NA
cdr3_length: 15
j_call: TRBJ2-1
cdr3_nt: TGCGCCAGCAGCCCTTCCGAGCGACCCTACAATGAGCAGTTCTTC
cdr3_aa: CASSPSERPYNEQFF

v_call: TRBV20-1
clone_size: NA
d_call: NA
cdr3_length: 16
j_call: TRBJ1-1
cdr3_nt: TGCAGTGCTAGAGCTTCCCCGGGGGTTCGGAACACTGAAGCTTTCTTT
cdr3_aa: CSARASPGVRNTEAFF

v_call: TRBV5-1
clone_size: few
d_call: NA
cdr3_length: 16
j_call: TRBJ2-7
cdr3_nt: TGCGCCAGCAGCCGGGACTCAGGGGGGGCCTCCTACGAGCAGTACTTC
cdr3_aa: CASSRDSGGASYEQYF

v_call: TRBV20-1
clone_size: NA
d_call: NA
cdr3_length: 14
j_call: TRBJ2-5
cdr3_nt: TGCAGTGCTACCCCCGCAGGGGCTAGGGAGACCCAGTACTTC
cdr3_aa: CSATPAGARETQYF

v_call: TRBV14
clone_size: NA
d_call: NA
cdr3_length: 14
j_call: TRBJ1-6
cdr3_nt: TGTGCCAGCAGCCCCTCTGTCGGGGTCTCACCCCTCCACTTT
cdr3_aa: CASSPSVGVSPLHF

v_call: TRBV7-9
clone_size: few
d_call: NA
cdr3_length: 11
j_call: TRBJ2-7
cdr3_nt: TGTGCCAGCAGCTTTAACCACGAGCAGTACTTC
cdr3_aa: CASSFNHEQYF

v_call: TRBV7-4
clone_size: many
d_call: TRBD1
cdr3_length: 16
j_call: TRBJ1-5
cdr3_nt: TGTGCCAGCAGTCAGGGACAGGGCCCTCTCAATCAGCCCCAGCATTTT
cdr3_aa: CASSQGQGPLNQPQHF

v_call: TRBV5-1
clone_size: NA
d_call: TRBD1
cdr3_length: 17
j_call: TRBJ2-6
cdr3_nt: TGCGCCAGCAGCTCGGGGACAGGGCGTGGTGGGGCCAACGTCCTGACTTTC
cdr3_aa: CASSSGTGRGGANVLTF

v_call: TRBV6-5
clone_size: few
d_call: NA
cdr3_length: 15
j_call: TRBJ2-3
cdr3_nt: TGTGCCAGCAGTTACTCTTCTACCCTCACAGATACGCAGTATTTT
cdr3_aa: CASSYSSTLTDTQYF

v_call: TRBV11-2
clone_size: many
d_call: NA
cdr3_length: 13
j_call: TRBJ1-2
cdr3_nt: TGTGCCAGCAGCGTGGCGAGAAACTATGGCTACACCTTC
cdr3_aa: CASSVARNYGYTF

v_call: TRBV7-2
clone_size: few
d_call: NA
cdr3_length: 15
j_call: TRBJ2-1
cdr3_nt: TGTGCCAGCAGCTTAATGGAGGGCGGCTACAATGAGCAGTTCTTC
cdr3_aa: CASSLMEGGYNEQFF

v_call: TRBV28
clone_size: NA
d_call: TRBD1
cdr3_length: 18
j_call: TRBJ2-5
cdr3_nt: TGTGCCAGCAGTCCTATCCTAGTACCGGGACAGAGAAAAGAGACCCAGTACTTC
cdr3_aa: CASSPILVPGQRKETQYF

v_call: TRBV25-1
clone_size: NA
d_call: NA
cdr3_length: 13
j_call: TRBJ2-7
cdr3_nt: TGTGCCAGCAGTGAGGGGGGCTTCCACGAGCAGTACTTC
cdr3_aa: CASSEGGFHEQYF

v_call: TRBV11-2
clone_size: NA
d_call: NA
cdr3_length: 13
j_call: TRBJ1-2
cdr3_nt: TGTGCCAGCAGCTTCACGGGGAACTATGGCTACACCTTC
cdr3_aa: CASSFTGNYGYTF

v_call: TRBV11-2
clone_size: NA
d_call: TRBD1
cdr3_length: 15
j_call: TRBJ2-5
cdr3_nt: TGTGCCAGCAGCTTTCGGACCGGGACAGAAGAGACCCAGTACTTC
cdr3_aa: CASSFRTGTEETQYF

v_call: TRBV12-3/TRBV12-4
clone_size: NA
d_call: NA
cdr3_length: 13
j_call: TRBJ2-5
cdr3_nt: TGTGCCAGCAGTCGGGACACACAGGGGACCCAGTACTTC
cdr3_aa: CASSRDTQGTQYF